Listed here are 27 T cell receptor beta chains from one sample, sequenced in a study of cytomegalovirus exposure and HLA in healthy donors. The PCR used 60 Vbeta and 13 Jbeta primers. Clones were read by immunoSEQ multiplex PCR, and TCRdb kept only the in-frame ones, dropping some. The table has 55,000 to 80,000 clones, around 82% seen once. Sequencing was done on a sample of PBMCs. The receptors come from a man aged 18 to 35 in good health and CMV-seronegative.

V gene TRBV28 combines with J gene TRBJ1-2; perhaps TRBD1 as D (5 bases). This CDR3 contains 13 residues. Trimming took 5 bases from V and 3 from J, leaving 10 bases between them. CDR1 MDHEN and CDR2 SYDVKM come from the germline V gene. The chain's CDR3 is CASSRGRDYGYTF. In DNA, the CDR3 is TGTGCCAGCAGTCGGGGGAGAGACTATGGCTACACCTTC.

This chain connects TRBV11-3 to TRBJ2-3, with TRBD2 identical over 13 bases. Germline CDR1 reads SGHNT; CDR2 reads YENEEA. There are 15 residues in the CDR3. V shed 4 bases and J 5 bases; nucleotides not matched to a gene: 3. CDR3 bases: TGTGCCAGCAGCTCTAGGACTAGCGGGAGAGATACGCAGTATTTT. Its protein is CASSSRTSGRDTQYF.

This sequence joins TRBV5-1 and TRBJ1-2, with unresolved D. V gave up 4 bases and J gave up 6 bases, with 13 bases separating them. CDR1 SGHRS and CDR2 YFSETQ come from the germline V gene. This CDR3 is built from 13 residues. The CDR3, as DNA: TGCGCCAGCAGCGAAACGGGAGTTAATGGCTACACCTTC. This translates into CASSETGVNGYTF.

The CDR3 reads CAWSHGDTQYF. The CDR3 nucleotides are TGTGCCTGGAGTCACGGAGATACGCAGTATTTT. This sequence joins TRBV30 and TRBJ2-3, with D uncertain. Germline V CDR1 and CDR2: GTSNPN, SVGIG (reference sequence). This CDR3 spans 11 amino acids. V lost 2 bases, J lost 5 bases, and 5 bases lay in between.

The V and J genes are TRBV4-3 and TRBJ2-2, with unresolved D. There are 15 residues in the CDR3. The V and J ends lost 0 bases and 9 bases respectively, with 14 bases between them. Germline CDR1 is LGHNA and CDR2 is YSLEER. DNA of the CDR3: TGCGCCAGCAGCCAAGAGTATGCGATTCCCAGGGAGCTGTTTTTT. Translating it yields CASSQEYAIPRELFF.

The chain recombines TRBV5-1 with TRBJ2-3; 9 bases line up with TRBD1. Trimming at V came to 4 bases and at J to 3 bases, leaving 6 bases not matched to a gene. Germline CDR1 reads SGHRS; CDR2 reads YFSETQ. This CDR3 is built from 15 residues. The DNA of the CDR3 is TGCGCCAGCAGCACGGGGACAGGGATTACAGATACGCAGTATTTT. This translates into CASSTGTGITDTQYF.

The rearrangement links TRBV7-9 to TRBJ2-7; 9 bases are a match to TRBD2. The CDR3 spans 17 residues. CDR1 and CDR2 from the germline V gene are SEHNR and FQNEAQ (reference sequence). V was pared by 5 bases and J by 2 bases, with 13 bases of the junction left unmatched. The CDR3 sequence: CASSPRLASGGPYEQYF. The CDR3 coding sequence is TGTGCCAGCAGCCCTCGTCTGGCGAGCGGGGGGCCCTACGAGCAGTACTTC.

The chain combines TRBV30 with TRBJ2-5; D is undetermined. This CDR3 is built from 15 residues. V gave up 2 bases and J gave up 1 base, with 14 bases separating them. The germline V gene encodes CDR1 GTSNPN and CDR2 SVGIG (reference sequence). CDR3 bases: TGTGCCTGGAGTAAAAGCCCAATACGCCAAGAGACCCAGTACTTC. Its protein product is CAWSKSPIRQETQYF.

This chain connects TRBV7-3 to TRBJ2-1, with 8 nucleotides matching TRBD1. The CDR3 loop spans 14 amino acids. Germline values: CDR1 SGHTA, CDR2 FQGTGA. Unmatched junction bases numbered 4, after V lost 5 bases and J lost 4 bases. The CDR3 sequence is CASSQGAQYNEQFF. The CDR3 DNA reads TGTGCCAGCAGCCAGGGGGCTCAATACAATGAGCAGTTCTTC.

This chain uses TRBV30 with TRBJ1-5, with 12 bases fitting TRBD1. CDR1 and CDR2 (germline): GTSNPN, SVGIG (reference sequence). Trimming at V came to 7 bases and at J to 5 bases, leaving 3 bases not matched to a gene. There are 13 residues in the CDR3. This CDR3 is CAYGTGGDQPQHF. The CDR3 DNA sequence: TGTGCCTACGGGACAGGGGGCGATCAGCCCCAGCATTTT.

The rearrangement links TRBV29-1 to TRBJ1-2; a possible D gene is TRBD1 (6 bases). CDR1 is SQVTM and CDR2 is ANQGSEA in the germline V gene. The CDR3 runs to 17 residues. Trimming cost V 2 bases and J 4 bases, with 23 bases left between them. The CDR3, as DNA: TGCAGCGTTGAATTGGGACACGAATGTACCGCTTGCTATGGCTACACCTTC. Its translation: CSVELGHECTACYGYTF.

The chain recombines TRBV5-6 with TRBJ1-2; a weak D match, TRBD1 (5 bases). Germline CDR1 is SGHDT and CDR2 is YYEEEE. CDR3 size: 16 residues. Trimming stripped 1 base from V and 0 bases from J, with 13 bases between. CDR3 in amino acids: CASSLNDRPPNYGYTF. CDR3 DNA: TGTGCCAGCAGCTTGAATGACAGACCTCCTAACTATGGCTACACCTTC.

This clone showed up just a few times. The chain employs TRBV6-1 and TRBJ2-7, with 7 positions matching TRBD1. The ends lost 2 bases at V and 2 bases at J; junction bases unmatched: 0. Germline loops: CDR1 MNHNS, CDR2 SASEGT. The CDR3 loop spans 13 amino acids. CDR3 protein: CASSETGAYEQYF. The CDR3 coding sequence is TGTGCCAGCAGTGAAACAGGGGCCTACGAGCAGTACTTC.

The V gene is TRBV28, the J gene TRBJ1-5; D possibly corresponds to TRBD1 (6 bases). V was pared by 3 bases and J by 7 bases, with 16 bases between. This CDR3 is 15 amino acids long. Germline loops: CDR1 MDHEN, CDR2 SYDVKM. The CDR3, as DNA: TGTGCCAGCAGTTTGGTAGACAGGTCCACCCAGCCCCAGCATTTT. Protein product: CASSLVDRSTQPQHF.

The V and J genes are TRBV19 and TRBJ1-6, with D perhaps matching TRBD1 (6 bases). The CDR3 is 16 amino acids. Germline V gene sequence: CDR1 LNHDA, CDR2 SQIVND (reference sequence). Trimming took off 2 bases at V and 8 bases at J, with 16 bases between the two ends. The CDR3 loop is CASSIFAGAKDSPLHF. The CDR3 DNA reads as TGTGCCAGTAGTATATTTGCAGGGGCTAAGGATTCACCCCTCCACTTT.

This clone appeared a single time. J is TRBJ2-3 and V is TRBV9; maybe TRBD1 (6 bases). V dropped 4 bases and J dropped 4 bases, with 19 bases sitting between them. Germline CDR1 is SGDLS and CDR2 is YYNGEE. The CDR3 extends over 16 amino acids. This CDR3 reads CASSQGTQGLADTQYF. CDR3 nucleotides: TGTGCCAGCAGCCAAGGGACGCAGGGGTTAGCAGATACGCAGTATTTT.

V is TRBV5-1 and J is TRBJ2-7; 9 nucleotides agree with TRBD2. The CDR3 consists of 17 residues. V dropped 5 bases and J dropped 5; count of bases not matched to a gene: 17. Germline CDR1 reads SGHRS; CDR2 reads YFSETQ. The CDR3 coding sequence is TGCGCCAGCAGTCGTTCGTTGAGCGGGAGGTTGGCCAACGAGCAGTACTTC. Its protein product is CASSRSLSGRLANEQYF. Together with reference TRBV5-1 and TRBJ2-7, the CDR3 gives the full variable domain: KAGVTQTPRYLIKTRGQQVTLSCSPISGHRSVSWYQQTPGQGLQFLFEYFSETQRNKGNFPGRFSGRQFSNSRSEMNVSTLELGDSALYLCASSRSLSGRLANEQYFGPGTRLTVT.

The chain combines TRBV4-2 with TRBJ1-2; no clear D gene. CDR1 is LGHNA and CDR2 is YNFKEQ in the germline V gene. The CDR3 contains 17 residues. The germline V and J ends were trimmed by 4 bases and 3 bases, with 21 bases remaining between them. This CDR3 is CASSPLGGLGSDYGYTF. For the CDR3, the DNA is TGTGCCAGCAGCCCCCTAGGTGGCTTAGGAAGCGACTATGGCTACACCTTC.

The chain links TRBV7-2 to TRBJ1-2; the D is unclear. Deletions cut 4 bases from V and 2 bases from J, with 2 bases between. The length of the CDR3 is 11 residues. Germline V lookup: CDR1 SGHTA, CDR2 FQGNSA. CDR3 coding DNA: TGTGCCAGCAGCTCAAACTATGGCTACACCTTC. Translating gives CASSSNYGYTF.

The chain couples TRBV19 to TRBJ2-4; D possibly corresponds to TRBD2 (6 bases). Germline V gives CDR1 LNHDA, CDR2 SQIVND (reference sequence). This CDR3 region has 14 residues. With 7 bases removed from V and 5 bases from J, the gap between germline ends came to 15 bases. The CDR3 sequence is CASNPPGTQNIQYF. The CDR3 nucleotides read TGTGCCAGTAACCCTCCGGGGACTCAAAACATTCAGTACTTC.

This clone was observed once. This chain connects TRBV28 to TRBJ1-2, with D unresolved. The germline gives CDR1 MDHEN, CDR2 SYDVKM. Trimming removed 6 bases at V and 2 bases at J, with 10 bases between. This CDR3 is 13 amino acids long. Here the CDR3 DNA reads TGTGCCAGCAGACAGCCCTACAACTATGGCTACACCTTC. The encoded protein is CASRQPYNYGYTF.

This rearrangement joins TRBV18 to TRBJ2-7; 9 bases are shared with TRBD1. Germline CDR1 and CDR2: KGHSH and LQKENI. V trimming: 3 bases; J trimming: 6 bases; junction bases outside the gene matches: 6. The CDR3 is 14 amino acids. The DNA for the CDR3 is TGTGCCAGCTCACCGGACAGGGGTATTTTCGAGCAGTACTTC. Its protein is CASSPDRGIFEQYF.

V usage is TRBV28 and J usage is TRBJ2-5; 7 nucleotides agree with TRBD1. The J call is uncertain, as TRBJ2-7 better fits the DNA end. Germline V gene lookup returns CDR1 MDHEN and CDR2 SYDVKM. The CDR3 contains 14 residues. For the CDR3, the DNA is TGTGCCAGCAGCAATTTGGGACAGACCTACGAGCAGTACTTC. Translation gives CASSNLGQTYEQYF.

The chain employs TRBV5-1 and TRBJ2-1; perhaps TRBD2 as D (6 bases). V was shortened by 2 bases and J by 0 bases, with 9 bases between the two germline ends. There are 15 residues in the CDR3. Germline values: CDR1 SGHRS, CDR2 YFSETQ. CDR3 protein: CASSFEGGSYNEQFF. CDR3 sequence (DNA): TGCGCCAGCAGCTTTGAGGGAGGCTCCTACAATGAGCAGTTCTTC.

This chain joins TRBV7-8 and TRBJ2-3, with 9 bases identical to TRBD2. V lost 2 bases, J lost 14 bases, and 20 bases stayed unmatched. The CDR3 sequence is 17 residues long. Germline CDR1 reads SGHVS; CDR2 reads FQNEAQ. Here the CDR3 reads CASSLRPGTSRIAMWYF. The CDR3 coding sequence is TGTGCCAGCAGCTTACGGCCCGGGACTAGCAGGATAGCAATGTGGTATTTT.

CDR3 sequence (DNA): TGTGCCAGTAGTATACAGGGTTCGGATCAGCCCCAGCATTTT. The encoded protein is CASSIQGSDQPQHF. The rearrangement links TRBV19 to TRBJ1-5; possible D gene TRBD1, 5 bases. Trimming removed 2 bases from V and 5 bases from J, with 10 bases in between. CDR1 LNHDA and CDR2 SQIVND come from the germline V gene (reference sequence). The CDR3 is made up of 14 amino acids.

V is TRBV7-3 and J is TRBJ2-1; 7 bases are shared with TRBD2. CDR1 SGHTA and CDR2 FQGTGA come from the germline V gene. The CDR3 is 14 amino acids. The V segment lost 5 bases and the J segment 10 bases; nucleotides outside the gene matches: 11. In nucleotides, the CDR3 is TGTGCCAGCAGCCCAAACCGACTAGCTGGCGAGCAGTTCTTC. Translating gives CASSPNRLAGEQFF.